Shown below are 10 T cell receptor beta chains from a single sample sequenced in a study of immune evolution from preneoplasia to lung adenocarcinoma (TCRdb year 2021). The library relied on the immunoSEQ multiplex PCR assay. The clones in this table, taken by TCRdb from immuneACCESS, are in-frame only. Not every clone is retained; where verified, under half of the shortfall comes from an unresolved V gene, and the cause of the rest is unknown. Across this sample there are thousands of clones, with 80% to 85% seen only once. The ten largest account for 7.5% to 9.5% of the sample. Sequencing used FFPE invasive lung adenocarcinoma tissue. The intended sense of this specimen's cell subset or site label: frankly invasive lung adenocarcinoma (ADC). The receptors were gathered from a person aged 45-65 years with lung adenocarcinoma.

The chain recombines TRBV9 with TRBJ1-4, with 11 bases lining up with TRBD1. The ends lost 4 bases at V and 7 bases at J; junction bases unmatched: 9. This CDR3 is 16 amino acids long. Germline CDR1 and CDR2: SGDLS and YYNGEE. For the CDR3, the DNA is TGTGCCAGCAGCCGCGAAGCCGGGACAGGGGGTGAAAAACTGTTTTTT. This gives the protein CASSREAGTGGEKLFF.

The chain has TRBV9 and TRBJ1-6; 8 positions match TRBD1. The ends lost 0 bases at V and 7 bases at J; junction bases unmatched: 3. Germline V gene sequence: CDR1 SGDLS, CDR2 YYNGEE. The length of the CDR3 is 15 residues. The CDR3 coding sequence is TGTGCCAGCAGCGTAGCTCACAGGGGGAATTCACCCCTCCACTTT. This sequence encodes CASSVAHRGNSPLHF.

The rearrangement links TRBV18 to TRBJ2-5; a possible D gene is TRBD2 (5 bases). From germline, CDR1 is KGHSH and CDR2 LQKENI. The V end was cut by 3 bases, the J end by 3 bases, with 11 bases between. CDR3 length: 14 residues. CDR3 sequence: CASSPPSREETQYF. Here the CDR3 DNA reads TGTGCCAGCTCACCTCCTTCGAGGGAAGAGACCCAGTACTTC.

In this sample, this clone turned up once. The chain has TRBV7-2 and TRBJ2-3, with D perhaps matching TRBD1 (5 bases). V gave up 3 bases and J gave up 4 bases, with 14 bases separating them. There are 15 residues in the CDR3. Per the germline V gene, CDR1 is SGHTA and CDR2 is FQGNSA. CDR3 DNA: TGTGCCAGCAGCTTCCAGGGTTCCGTGGCAGATACGCAGTATTTT. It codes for CASSFQGSVADTQYF.

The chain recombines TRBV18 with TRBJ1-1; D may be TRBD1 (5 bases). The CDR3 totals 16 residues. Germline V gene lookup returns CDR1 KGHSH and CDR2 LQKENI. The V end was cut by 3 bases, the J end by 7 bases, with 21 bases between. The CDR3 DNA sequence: TGTGCCAGCTCACCCCCATTTTGGGGGGGAACAATTGAAGCTTTCTTT. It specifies CASSPPFWGGTIEAFF. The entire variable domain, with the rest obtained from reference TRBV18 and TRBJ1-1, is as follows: NAGVMQNPRHLVRRRGQEARLRCSPMKGHSHVYWYRQLPEEGLKFMVYLQKENIIDESGMPKERFSAEFPKEGPSILRIQQVVRGDSAAYFCASSPPFWGGTIEAFFGQGTRLTVV.

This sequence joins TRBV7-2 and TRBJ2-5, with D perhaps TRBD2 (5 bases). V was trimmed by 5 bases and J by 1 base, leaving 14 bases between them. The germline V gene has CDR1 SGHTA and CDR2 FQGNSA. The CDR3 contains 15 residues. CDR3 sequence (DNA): TGTGCCAGCAGCCGAGGGCCCTTTCCCCAAGAGACCCAGTACTTC. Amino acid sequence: CASSRGPFPQETQYF.

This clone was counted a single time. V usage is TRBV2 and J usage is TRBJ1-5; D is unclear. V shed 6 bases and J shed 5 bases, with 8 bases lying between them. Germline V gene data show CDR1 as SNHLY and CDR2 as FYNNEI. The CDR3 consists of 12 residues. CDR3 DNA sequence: TGTGCCAGCAGGAAGGACGATCAGCCCCAGCATTTT. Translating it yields CASRKDDQPQHF.

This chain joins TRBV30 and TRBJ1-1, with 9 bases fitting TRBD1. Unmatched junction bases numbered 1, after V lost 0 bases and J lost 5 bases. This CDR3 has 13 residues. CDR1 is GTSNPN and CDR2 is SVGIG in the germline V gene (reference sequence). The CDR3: CAWSVDRGTEAFF. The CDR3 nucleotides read TGTGCCTGGAGTGTAGACAGGGGGACTGAAGCTTTCTTT.

Here the CDR3 reads CASSENPNTGELFF. In DNA, the CDR3 is TGTGCCAGCAGTGAAAACCCTAACACCGGGGAGCTGTTTTTT. The rearrangement joins TRBV6-1 to TRBJ2-2; no definite D call. The CDR3 length is 14 residues. CDR1 is MNHNS, CDR2 SASEGT, per germline. V was cut by 2 bases and J by 2 bases, with 6 bases left in between.

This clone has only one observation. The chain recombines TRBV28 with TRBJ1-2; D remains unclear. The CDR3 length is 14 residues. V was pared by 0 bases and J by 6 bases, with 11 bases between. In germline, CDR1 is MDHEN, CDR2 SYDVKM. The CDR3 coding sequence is TGTGCCAGCAGTTTATGGGACTCCTTCCATGGCTACACCTTC. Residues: CASSLWDSFHGYTF.